This T cell receptor (beta chain) was profiled in a study of blood T cell repertoires in COVID-19. In the authors' methods: Researchers report that nucleated cell counts were estimated from reference gene primer amplification. Sequencing was performed with immunoSEQ multiplex PCR; in TCRdb, only in-frame clones are kept and a portion is missing. That table gives V, J and clone size, and the DNA gave D and trimming. In the table there are 70,000 to 80,000 clones, more than 80% of which are singletons. Germline V gene lookup returns CDR1 SNHLY and CDR2 FYNNEI. The CDR3 covers 15 residues. V was cut by 6 bases and J by 2 bases, with 14 bases left in between.

The chain combines TRBV2 with TRBJ2-1; D is possibly TRBD2 (6 bases). The sample taken for sequencing was peripheral blood. The TCR was taken from a woman older than 75 with active or convalescent COVID-19. CDR3 sequence reads: CASSETRDPYNEQFF. The CDR3 DNA is TGTGCCAGCAGCGAGACTAGAGACCCCTACAATGAGCAGTTCTTC.